A single sample gave rise to the 27 T cell receptor beta chains below, sequenced in a study of siplizumab effects on memory and regulatory T cells. Repertoires were generated with immunoSEQ multiplex PCR, while TCRdb's copy carries only in-frame clones and drops some. The table includes about 98,000 clones, roughly nine tenths detected once. Material: CD4+ T cells sorted from blood. The receptor source for this set is a human donor in good health.

CDR3 amino acids: CASSDPLTGEKLFF. The CDR3, as DNA: TGTGCCAGCAGTGACCCCTTAACCGGCGAAAAACTGTTTTTT. The chain recombines TRBV25-1 with TRBJ1-4; D not resolved. Germline CDR1 and CDR2: MGHDK and SYGVNS. V lost 3 bases and J lost 8, with 13 bases in between. This CDR3 comprises 14 residues.

The chain joins TRBV7-3 to TRBJ2-1; 11 positions agree with TRBD2. Germline V gene sequence: CDR1 SGHTA, CDR2 FQGTGA. V lost 0 bases, J lost 8 bases, and 6 bases stayed unmatched. This CDR3 has 16 residues. The CDR3 region has the DNA TGTGCCAGCAGCTTAACGGTTACTAGCGGGAGCCATGAGCAGTTCTTC. The encoded protein is CASSLTVTSGSHEQFF.

This clone was seen a single time. CDR3: CASSQGTFGGQETQYF. CDR3 DNA sequence: TGCGCCAGCAGCCAAGGGACCTTTGGGGGGCAAGAGACCCAGTACTTC. The chain joins TRBV4-1 to TRBJ2-5, with TRBD2 as a possible D gene (6 bases). The length of the CDR3 is 16 residues. Germline CDR1 MGHRA, CDR2 YSYEKL. V lost 1 base and J 2 bases, leaving 14 bases between the germline ends.

This clone was picked up one time. V usage is TRBV2 and J usage is TRBJ2-7, with D tentatively TRBD2 (6 bases). This CDR3 spans 14 amino acids. CDR1 SNHLY and CDR2 FYNNEI come from the germline V gene. Trimming pared 4 bases from V and 3 bases from J, leaving 13 bases between. As DNA, the CDR3 is TGTGCCAGCAGTGGGGGTAGCGGTAACTACGAGCAGTACTTC. Its protein is CASSGGSGNYEQYF.

The chain employs TRBV19 and TRBJ1-1, with TRBD1 as a possible D gene (6 bases). Germline CDR1 is LNHDA and CDR2 is SQIVND (reference sequence). The CDR3 consists of 13 residues. The V gene lost 8 bases and the J gene lost 8 bases, with 18 bases spanning the gap. The CDR3 nucleotides are TGTGCCAGTCGTAACAGGGCTGAGAAAGAAGCTTTCTTT. Protein product: CASRNRAEKEAFF.

CDR3 sequence (DNA): TGTGCCAGCACCGAGGGGGTCAACGGGGCGGGTGGCTACACCTTC. Translation: CASTEGVNGAGGYTF. The chain combines TRBV6-1 with TRBJ1-2, with D perhaps matching TRBD1 (6 bases). The CDR3 is 15 amino acids. The V gene lost 7 bases and the J gene lost 7 bases, with 22 bases spanning the gap. The V gene's germline CDR1 is MNHNS and CDR2 SASEGT.

The J gene is TRBJ1-4, the V gene TRBV20-1; D is uncertain. The germline V gene has CDR1 DFQATT and CDR2 SNEGSKA (reference sequence). With 6 bases removed from V and 8 bases from J, the gap between germline ends came to 10 bases. The CDR3 is 11 residues long. The chain's CDR3 is CSAELREKLFF. The CDR3 bases are TGCAGTGCAGAGCTTCGAGAAAAACTGTTTTTT.

Here the CDR3 reads CASSNSGENYEQYF. The CDR3 nucleotides are TGCGCCAGCAGCAATAGCGGGGAGAACTACGAGCAGTACTTC. This chain uses TRBV5-1 with TRBJ2-7; 8 positions agree with TRBD2. The junction had 6 bases not matched to a gene; V was cut back by 4 bases and J by 3 bases. From germline, CDR1 is SGHRS and CDR2 YFSETQ. This CDR3 comprises 14 residues.

This chain joins TRBV7-9 and TRBJ1-4; 7 bases line up with TRBD1. This CDR3 has 17 amino acids. Germline CDR1 and CDR2: SEHNR and FQNEAQ (reference sequence). J was trimmed by 8 bases and V by 3 bases; bases with no gene match: 15. The chain's CDR3 is CASSFPQGQAIDEKLFF. CDR3 nucleotides: TGTGCCAGCAGCTTCCCCCAAGGACAGGCGATTGACGAAAAACTGTTTTTT. Supplemented by reference TRBV7-9 and TRBJ1-4, the full variable domain reads DTGVSQNPRHKITKRGQNVTFRCDPISEHNRLYWYRQTLGQGPEFLTYFQNEAQLEKSRLLSDRFSAERPKGSFSTLEIQRTEQGDSAMYLCASSFPQGQAIDEKLFFGSGTQLSVL.

The rearrangement links TRBV2 to TRBJ2-1; 12 bases fit TRBD2. CDR3 size: 14 residues. CDR1 and CDR2 (germline): SNHLY, FYNNEI. The V gene end was trimmed by 10 bases and the J gene end by 6 bases; junction bases not matched to a gene: 7. CDR3 DNA: TGTGCCACCCCGACTAGCGGGAGCTTCAATGAGCAGTTCTTC. Protein sequence: CATPTSGSFNEQFF.

The rearrangement uses TRBV28 and TRBJ1-5, with D unresolved. Per the germline V gene, CDR1 is MDHEN and CDR2 is SYDVKM. V was shortened by 5 bases and J by 11 bases, with 16 bases between the two germline ends. The CDR3 is 13 residues long. The CDR3 DNA sequence: TGTGCCAGCAGTGCCGACCGGGCCCAGGCCCAGCATTTT. It is translated as CASSADRAQAQHF.

This sequence joins TRBV5-5 and TRBJ1-2; 7 nucleotides match TRBD1. V dropped 1 base and J dropped 3; count of bases not matched to a gene: 12. The CDR3 is made up of 17 amino acids. Germline CDR1 reads SGHKS; CDR2 reads YYEKEE (reference sequence). The CDR3 loop reads CASSLTSFQGVYYGYTF. CDR3 sequence (DNA): TGTGCCAGCAGCTTGACTTCATTCCAGGGGGTTTACTATGGCTACACCTTC.

This clone was picked up one time. The rearrangement links TRBV28 to TRBJ2-7; maybe TRBD2 (5 bases). V was pared by 3 bases and J by 3 bases, with 6 bases between. Germline CDR1 MDHEN, CDR2 SYDVKM. This CDR3 has 12 amino acids. The CDR3 DNA reads as TGTGCCAGCAGTTTTCGGGGCTACGAGCAGTACTTC. Protein product: CASSFRGYEQYF. Full variable domain (remainder filled in from reference TRBV28 and TRBJ2-7): DVKVTQSSRYLVKRTGEKVFLECVQDMDHENMFWYRQDPGLGLRLIYFSYDVKMKEKGDIPEGYSVSREKKERFSLILESASTNQTSMYLCASSFRGYEQYFGPGTRLTVT.

This rearrangement joins TRBV2 to TRBJ1-3; D remains unclear. Trimming left V 8 bases short and J 0 bases short, with 14 bases between. The CDR3 is 15 amino acids. Germline CDR1 reads SNHLY; CDR2 reads FYNNEI. The CDR3 DNA reads TGTGCCAGCTACCTGACCCAGCTCTCTGGAAACACCATATATTTT. This translates into CASYLTQLSGNTIYF.

The CDR3: CASRGTDQETQYF. In DNA form, the CDR3 reads TGTGCCAGCAGAGGGACAGATCAAGAGACCCAGTACTTC. V gene TRBV6-5 combines with J gene TRBJ2-5, with 7 bases aligning to TRBD1. The CDR3 sequence is 13 residues long. V lost 6 bases, J lost 2 bases, and 3 bases stayed unmatched. Germline lookup yields CDR1 MNHEY and CDR2 SVGAGI.

The CDR3 DNA sequence: TGTGCCAGCAGCCGACCCAGGCTAGCGGGAGTGGGTCGAGAGACCCAGTACTTC. This codes for CASSRPRLAGVGRETQYF. The chain couples TRBV5-6 to TRBJ2-5, with TRBD2 matching over 10 bases. The CDR3 contains 18 residues. The V segment lost 4 bases and the J segment 4 bases; nucleotides outside the gene matches: 16. Looked up from germline, CDR1 is SGHDT and CDR2 is YYEEEE.

This rearrangement joins TRBV10-1 to TRBJ2-3; possible D gene TRBD1, 6 bases. CDR3 length: 14 amino acids. The V gene's germline CDR1 is WNHNN and CDR2 SYGVQD (reference sequence). V lost 7 bases and J lost 4, with 15 bases in between. CDR3: CASKDRTEADTQYF. Here the CDR3 DNA reads TGCGCCAGCAAGGACAGAACGGAAGCAGATACGCAGTATTTT.

The CDR3 DNA sequence: TGCGCCAGCAGCCCTCTGGTAAGGGGGGGAGAGGAGCAGTTCTTC. It is translated as CASSPLVRGGEEQFF. The chain has TRBV5-1 and TRBJ2-1; D may be TRBD2 (7 bases). Germline V gene sequence: CDR1 SGHRS, CDR2 YFSETQ. This CDR3 contains 15 residues. V dropped 4 bases and J dropped 10 bases, with 21 bases sitting between them.

This clone appeared a few times. This chain's CDR3 is CASRQGTGGRQETQYF. CDR3 sequence (DNA): TGTGCCAGCAGACAGGGGACAGGGGGAAGGCAAGAGACCCAGTACTTC. This chain connects TRBV5-8 to TRBJ2-5; 11 nucleotides match TRBD1. Germline loops: CDR1 SGHTS, CDR2 YDEGEE. The junction had 8 bases not matched to a gene; V was cut back by 5 bases and J by 2 bases. The CDR3 spans 16 residues.

V gene TRBV9 combines with J gene TRBJ2-1, with D hard to call. This CDR3 contains 13 residues. CDR1 is SGDLS, CDR2 YYNGEE, per germline. V was cut by 4 bases and J by 10 bases, with 15 bases left in between. CDR3 loop: CASSPRRTYEQFF. The CDR3 region has the DNA TGTGCCAGCAGCCCTCGCCGGACCTACGAGCAGTTCTTC. The entire variable domain, with the rest obtained from reference TRBV9 and TRBJ2-1, is as follows: DSGVTQTPKHLITATGQRVTLRCSPRSGDLSVYWYQQSLDQGLQFLIQYYNGEERAKGNILERFSAQQFPDLHSELNLSSLELGDSALYFCASSPRRTYEQFFGPGTRLTVL.

CDR3 DNA: TGTGCCAGCTCCGCAGGCAACAGGGAGAGGAATGAGCAGTTCTTC. It translates to CASSAGNRERNEQFF. The chain links TRBV18 to TRBJ2-1; D may be TRBD1 (6 bases). CDR3 length: 15 amino acids. Trimming removed 6 bases from V and 7 bases from J, with 19 bases in between. CDR1 is KGHSH, CDR2 LQKENI, per germline.

This chain joins TRBV4-2 and TRBJ1-1; no clear D gene. CDR3 size: 13 residues. V lost 0 bases and J lost 1, with 3 bases in between. Germline-derived CDR1 and CDR2 are LGHNA and YNFKEQ. CDR3 amino acids: CASSQDTNTEAFF. The CDR3 DNA reads as TGTGCCAGCAGCCAAGATACGAACACTGAAGCTTTCTTT.

The CDR3 DNA reads as TGTGCCAGCAGTCGGGACTCCACAGATACGCAGTATTTT. It specifies CASSRDSTDTQYF. The V gene is TRBV6-5, the J gene TRBJ2-3; tentative D call: TRBD2 (6 bases). The CDR3 extends over 13 amino acids. CDR1 and CDR2 from the germline V gene are MNHEY and SVGAGI. V lost 5 bases and J 2 bases, leaving 8 bases between the germline ends.

The genes are TRBV7-8 and TRBJ1-5; 7 bases are shared with TRBD1. The germline CDR1 and CDR2 sequences are SGHVS and FQNEAQ. V was pared by 4 bases and J by 0 bases, with 18 bases of the junction left unmatched. The CDR3 is 20 residues long. This chain's CDR3 is CASSSTTRGVTAYSNQPQHF. The CDR3 nucleotides read TGTGCCAGCAGCTCAACGACCAGGGGGGTTACGGCATATAGCAATCAGCCCCAGCATTTT.

The rearrangement joins TRBV27 to TRBJ2-2, with D unresolved. The CDR3 runs to 17 residues. Trimming took off 0 bases at V and 8 bases at J, with 19 bases between the two ends. Germline V gene data show CDR1 as MNHEY and CDR2 as SMNVEV (reference sequence). The CDR3 protein is CASSLSSRPGARGELFF. In DNA form, the CDR3 reads TGTGCCAGCAGTTTATCTTCCCGCCCGGGCGCCCGAGGGGAGCTGTTTTTT.

This clone came up once. V and J are TRBV19 and TRBJ2-7; 9 nucleotides align to TRBD1. Trimming cost V 4 bases and J 1 base; bases outside gene matches: 11. CDR1 and CDR2 (germline): LNHDA, SQIVND (reference sequence). The length of the CDR3 is 17 residues. CDR3 loop: CASSKSSGTGTSYEQYF. The CDR3 bases are TGTGCCAGTAGTAAATCTTCCGGGACAGGGACGTCCTACGAGCAGTACTTC.

The V and J genes are TRBV19 and TRBJ2-3; 7 nucleotides line up with TRBD2. The CDR3 runs 14 residues. Germline CDR1 reads LNHDA; CDR2 reads SQIVND (reference sequence). V shed 4 bases, J shed 4 bases, and the junction held 5 bases outside the gene matches. CDR3 region: CASSSGREADTQYF. The DNA for the CDR3 is TGTGCCAGTAGTAGCGGGAGAGAGGCAGATACGCAGTATTTT.